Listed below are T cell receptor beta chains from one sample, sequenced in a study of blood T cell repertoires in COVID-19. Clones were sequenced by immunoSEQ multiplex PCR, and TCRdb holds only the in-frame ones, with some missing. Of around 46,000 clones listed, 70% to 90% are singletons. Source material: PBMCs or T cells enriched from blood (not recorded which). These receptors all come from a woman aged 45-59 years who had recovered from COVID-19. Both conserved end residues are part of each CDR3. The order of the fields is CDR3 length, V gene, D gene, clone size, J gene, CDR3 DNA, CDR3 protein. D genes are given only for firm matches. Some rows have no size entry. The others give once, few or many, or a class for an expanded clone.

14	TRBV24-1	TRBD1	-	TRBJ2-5	TGTGCCACCAGTGAAGGGGGCCTTGGAGAGACCCAGTACTTC	CATSEGGLGETQYF
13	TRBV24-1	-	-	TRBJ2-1	TGTGCCACCAGTGTTCCGGGGTCGGATGAGCAGTTCTTC	CATSVPGSDEQFF
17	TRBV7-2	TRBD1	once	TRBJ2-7	TGTGCCAGCAGCTTAGCGTCCGCGGGACAGGACCCCTACGAGCAGTACTTC	CASSLASAGQDPYEQYF
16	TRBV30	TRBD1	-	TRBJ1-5	TGTGCCTGGACCTTGCCGGGACAGGGGGCGAGTCAGCCCCAGCATTTT	CAWTLPGQGASQPQHF
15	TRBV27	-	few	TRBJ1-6	TGTGCCAGCAGTTTCCAGGCAGCCTATAATTCACCCCTCCACTTT	CASSFQAAYNSPLHF
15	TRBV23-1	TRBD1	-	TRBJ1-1	TGCGCCAGCATCAGGGGGAACAACACGAACACTGAAGCTTTCTTT	CASIRGNNTNTEAFF
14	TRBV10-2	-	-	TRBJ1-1	TGCGCCAGCAGTGAGATCGGAGTGAACACTGAAGCTTTCTTT	CASSEIGVNTEAFF
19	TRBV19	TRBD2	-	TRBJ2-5	TGTGCCAGTAGTTCGGGAGGCGGGGGTCGGCCCCCTTTACAAGAGACCCAGTACTTC	CASSSGGGGRPPLQETQYF
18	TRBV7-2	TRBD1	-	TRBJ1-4	TGTGCCAGCAGCTCGGGGATCCGACGGACAGGGGGGAATGAAAAACTGTTTTTT	CASSSGIRRTGGNEKLFF
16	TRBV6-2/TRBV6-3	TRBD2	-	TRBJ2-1	TGTGCCAGCAGTCCCCCCTGGACTAGGGGTTTAGATGAGCAGTTCTTC	CASSPPWTRGLDEQFF
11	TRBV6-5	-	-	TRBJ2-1	TGTGCCAGCAGTTGGAGAAGGGAGCAGTTCTTC	CASSWRREQFF
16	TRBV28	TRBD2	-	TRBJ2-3	TGTGCCAGCAGCCGGACTAGCGGGGGGTTCACAGATACGCAGTATTTT	CASSRTSGGFTDTQYF
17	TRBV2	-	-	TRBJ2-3	TGTGCCAGCAGGTCACCTCAGGGGGGCTACGGCACAGATACGCAGTATTTT	CASRSPQGGYGTDTQYF
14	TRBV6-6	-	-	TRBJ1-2	TGTGCCAGCAGCCCAGCCGCGGGGCACTATGGCTACACCTTC	CASSPAAGHYGYTF
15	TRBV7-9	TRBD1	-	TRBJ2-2	TGTGCCAGCAGCTTAACACAGGGGGTAACCGGGGAGCTGTTTTTT	CASSLTQGVTGELFF
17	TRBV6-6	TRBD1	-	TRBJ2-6	TGTGCCAGCAGTCCGGGACAGGGTTTTTCTGGGGCCAACGTCCTGACTTTC	CASSPGQGFSGANVLTF
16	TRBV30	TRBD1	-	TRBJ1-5	TGTGCCTGGAGTACTCGAGGACAGGTCAGCAATCAGCCCCAGCATTTT	CAWSTRGQVSNQPQHF
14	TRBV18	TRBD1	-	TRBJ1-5	TGTGCCAGCTCACCGCGACAGGGCCAACAGCCCCAGCATTTT	CASSPRQGQQPQHF
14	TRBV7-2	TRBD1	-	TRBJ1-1	TGTGCCAGCAGCTCGCCCGACAGGGCACATGAAGCTTTCTTT	CASSSPDRAHEAFF
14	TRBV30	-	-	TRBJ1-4	TGTGCCTGGAGCCAGGGATTTCCTAATGAAAAACTGTTTTTT	CAWSQGFPNEKLFF
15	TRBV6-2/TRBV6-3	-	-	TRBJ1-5	TGTGCCAGCAGTTATACAGGCCTCCGCAATCAGCCCCAGCATTTT	CASSYTGLRNQPQHF
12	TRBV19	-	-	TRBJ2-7	TGTGCCAGTAGTACCCCCCCGGGGGAGCAGTACTTC	CASSTPPGEQYF
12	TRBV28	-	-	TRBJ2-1	TGTGCCAGCAGGGTGGGGCTACGGGAGCAGTTCTTC	CASRVGLREQFF
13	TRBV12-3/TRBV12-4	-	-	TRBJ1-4	TGTGCCAGCAGCCTCCAACTATCTGAAAAACTGTTTTTT	CASSLQLSEKLFF
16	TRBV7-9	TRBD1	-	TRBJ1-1	TGTGCCAGCAGCTCACCTCACAGGGGGGAGAACACTGAAGCTTTCTTT	CASSSPHRGENTEAFF
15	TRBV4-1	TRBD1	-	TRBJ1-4	TGCGCCAGCAGCGGGACCGGGACAGGGGATGAAAAACTGTTTTTT	CASSGTGTGDEKLFF
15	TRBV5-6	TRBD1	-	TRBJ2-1	TGTGCCAGCAGCCGAGGGACAGGGTCATACAATGAGCAGTTCTTC	CASSRGTGSYNEQFF